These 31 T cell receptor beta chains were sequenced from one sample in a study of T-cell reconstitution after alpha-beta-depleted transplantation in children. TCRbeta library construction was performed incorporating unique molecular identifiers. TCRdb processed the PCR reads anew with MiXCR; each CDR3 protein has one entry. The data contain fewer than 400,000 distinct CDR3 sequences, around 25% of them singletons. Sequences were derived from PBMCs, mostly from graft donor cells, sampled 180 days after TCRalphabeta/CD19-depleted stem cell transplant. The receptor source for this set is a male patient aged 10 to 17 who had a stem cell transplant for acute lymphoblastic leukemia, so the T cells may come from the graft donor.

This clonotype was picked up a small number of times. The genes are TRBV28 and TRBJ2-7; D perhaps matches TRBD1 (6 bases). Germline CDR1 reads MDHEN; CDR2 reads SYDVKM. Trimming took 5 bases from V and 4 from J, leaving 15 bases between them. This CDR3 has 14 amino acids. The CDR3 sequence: CASSTPGHLYEQYF. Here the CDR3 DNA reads TGTGCCAGCAGTACCCCGGGACATCTATACGAGCAGTACTTC.

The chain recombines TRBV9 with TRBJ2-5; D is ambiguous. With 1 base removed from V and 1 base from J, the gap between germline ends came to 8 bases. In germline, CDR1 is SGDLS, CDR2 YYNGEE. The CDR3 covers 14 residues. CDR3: CASSVYDGQETQYF. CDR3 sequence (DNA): TGTGCCAGCAGCGTATACGACGGCCAAGAGACCCAGTACTTC.

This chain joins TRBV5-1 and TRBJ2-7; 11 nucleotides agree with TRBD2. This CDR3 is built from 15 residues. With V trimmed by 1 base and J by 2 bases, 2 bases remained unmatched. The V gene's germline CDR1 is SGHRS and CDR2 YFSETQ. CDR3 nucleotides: TGCGCCAGCAGCTTGACTAGCGGGAGCCCCTACGAGCAGTACTTC. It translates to CASSLTSGSPYEQYF.

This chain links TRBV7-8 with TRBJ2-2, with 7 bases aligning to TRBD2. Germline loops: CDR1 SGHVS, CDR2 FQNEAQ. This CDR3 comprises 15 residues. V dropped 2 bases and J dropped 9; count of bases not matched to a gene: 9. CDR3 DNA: TGTGCCAGCAGCTTAATCCCCGGGAGGCCCCGGGAGCTGTTTTTT. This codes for CASSLIPGRPRELFF.

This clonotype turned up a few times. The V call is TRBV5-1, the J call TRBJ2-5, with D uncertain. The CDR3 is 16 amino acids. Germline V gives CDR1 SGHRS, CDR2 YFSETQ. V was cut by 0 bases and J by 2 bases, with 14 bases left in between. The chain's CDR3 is CASSLAGNTAQETQYF. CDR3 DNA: TGCGCCAGCAGCTTGGCGGGTAACACCGCGCAAGAGACCCAGTACTTC.

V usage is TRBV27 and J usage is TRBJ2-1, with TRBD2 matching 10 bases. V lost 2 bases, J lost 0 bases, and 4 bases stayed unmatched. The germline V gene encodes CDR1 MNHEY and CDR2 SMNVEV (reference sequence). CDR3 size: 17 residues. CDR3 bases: TGTGCCAGCAGTTTAATAGCGGGAGGCCGCTCCTACAATGAGCAGTTCTTC. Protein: CASSLIAGGRSYNEQFF.

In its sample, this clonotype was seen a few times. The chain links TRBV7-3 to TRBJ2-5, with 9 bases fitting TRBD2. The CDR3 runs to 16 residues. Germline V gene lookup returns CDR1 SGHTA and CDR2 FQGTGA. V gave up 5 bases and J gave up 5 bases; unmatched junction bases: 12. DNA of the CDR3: TGTGCCAGCAGCCCCCGGTCTAGCGGGATTCTGGAGACCCAGTACTTC. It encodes CASSPRSSGILETQYF.

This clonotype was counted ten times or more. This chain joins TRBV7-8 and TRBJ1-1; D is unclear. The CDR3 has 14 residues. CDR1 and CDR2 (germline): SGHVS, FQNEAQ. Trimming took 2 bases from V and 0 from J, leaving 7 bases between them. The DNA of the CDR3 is TGTGCCAGCAGCTTAAGCATTATGAACACTGAAGCTTTCTTT. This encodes CASSLSIMNTEAFF.

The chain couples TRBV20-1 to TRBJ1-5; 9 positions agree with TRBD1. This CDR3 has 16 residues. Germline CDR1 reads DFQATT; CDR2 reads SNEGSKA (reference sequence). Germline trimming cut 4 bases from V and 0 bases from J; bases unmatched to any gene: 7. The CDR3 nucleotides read TGCAGTGCTAAGGGACAGGGAAAGAATAGCAATCAGCCCCAGCATTTT. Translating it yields CSAKGQGKNSNQPQHF.

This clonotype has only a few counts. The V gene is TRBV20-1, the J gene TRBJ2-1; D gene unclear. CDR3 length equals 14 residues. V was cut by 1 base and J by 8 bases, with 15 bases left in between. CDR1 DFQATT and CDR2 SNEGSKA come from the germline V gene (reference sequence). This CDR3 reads CSARVRMRIDEQFF. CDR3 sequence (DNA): TGCAGTGCTAGAGTCCGTATGAGGATCGATGAGCAGTTCTTC.

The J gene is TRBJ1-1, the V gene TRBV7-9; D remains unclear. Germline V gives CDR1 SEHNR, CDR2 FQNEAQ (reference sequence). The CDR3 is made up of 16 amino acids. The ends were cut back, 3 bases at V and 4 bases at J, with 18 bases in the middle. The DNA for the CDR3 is TGTGCCAGCAGCTTTCTCGATACGGCGTTCGGCACTGAAGCTTTCTTT. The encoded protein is CASSFLDTAFGTEAFF.

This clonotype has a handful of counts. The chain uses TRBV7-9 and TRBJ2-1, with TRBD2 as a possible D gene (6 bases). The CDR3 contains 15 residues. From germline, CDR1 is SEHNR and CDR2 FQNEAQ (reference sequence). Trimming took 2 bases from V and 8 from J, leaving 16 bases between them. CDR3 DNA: TGTGCCAGCAGCTTAACCGGATCACTAGCCCATGAGCAGTTCTTC. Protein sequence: CASSLTGSLAHEQFF.

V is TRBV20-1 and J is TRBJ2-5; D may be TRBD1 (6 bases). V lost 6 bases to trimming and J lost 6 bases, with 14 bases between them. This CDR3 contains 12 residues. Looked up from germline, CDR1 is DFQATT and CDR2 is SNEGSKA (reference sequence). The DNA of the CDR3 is TGCAGTGCCCCTTTGAGGGGGAAGACCCAGTACTTC. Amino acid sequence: CSAPLRGKTQYF.

In nucleotides, the CDR3 is TGTGCCAGCGGAGAACAGGGGTGGGTCGACGAGCAGTACTTC. This gives the protein CASGEQGWVDEQYF. The gene calls are TRBV5-6 and TRBJ2-7; 7 bases match TRBD1. The CDR3 is 14 residues long. V was clipped by 7 bases and J by 5 bases; unmatched bases: 12. Germline values: CDR1 SGHDT, CDR2 YYEEEE. The variable domain in full, with the rest retrieved from reference TRBV5-6 and TRBJ2-7, is DAGVTQSPTHLIKTRGQQVTLRCSPKSGHDTVSWYQQALGQGPQFIFQYYEEEERQRGNFPDRFSGHQFPNYSSELNVNALLLGDSALYLCASGEQGWVDEQYFGPGTRLTVT.

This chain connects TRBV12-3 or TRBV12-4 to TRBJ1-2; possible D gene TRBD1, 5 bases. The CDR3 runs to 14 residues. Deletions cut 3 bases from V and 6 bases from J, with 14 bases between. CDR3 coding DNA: TGTGCCAGCAGTTTTTCGATCAGGGCCCATGGCTACACCTTC. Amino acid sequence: CASSFSIRAHGYTF.

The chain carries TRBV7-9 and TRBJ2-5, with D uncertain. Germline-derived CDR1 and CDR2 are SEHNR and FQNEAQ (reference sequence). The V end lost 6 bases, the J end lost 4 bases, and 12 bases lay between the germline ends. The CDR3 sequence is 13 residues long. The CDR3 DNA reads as TGTGCCAGCAGTGTGGATGTGGGAGAGACCCAGTACTTC. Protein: CASSVDVGETQYF.

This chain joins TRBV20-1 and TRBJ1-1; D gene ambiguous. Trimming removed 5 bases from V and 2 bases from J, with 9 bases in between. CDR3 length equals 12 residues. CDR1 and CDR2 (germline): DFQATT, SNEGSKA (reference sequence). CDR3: CSAGRRNTEAFF. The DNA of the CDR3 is TGCAGTGCTGGCCGCAGAAACACTGAAGCTTTCTTT.

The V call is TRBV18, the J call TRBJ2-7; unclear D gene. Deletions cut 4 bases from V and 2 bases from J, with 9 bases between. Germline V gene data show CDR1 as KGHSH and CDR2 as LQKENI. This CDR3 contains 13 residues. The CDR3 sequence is CASSLQEPYEQYF. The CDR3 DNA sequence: TGTGCCAGCTCACTTCAGGAACCCTACGAGCAGTACTTC.

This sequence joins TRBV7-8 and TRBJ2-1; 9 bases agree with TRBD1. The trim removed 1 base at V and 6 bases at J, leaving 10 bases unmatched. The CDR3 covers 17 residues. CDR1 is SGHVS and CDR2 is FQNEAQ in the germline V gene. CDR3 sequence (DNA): TGTGCCAGCAGCTTAGGGAGAACAGGGGGCCTCCGCAATGAGCAGTTCTTC. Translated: CASSLGRTGGLRNEQFF.

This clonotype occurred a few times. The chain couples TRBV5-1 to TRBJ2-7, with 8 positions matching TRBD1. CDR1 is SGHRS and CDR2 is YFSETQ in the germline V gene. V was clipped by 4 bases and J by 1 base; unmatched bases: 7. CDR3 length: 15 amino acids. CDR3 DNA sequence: TGCGCCAGCAGCCCCTTGACAGGGGTATCCTACGAGCAGTACTTC. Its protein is CASSPLTGVSYEQYF.

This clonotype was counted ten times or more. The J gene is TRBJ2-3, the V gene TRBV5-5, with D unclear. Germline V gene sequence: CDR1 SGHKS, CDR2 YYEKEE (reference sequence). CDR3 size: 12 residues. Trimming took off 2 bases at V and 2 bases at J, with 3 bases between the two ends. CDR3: CASSFITDTQYF. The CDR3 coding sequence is TGTGCCAGCAGCTTCATCACAGATACGCAGTATTTT.

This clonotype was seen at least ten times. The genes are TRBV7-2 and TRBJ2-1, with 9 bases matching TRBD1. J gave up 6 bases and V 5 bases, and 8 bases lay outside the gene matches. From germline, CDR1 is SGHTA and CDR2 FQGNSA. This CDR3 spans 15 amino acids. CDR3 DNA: TGTGCCAGCAGCCAGCACAGGGGGCGCGGCAATGAGCAGTTCTTC. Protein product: CASSQHRGRGNEQFF.

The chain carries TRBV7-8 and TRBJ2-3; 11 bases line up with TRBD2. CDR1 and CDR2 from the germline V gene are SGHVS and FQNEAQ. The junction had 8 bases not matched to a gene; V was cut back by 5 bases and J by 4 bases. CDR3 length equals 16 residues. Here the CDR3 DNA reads TGTGCCAGCAGCACGGGACTAGCGGCAAATTCAGATACGCAGTATTTT. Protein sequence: CASSTGLAANSDTQYF.

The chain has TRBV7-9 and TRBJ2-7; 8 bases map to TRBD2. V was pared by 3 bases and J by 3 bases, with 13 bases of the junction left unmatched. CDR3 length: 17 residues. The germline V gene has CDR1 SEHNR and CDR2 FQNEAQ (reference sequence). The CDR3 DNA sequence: TGTGCCAGCAGCTTTCCTACCAGCGGGAGTCGGTACTACGAGCAGTACTTC. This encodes CASSFPTSGSRYYEQYF.

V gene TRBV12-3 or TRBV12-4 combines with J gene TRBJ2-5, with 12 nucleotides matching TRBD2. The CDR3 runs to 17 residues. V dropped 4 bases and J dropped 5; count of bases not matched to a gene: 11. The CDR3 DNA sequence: TGTGCCAGCAGTTCCGGACTAGCGGGATCGACTGAGGAGACCCAGTACTTC. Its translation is CASSSGLAGSTEETQYF.

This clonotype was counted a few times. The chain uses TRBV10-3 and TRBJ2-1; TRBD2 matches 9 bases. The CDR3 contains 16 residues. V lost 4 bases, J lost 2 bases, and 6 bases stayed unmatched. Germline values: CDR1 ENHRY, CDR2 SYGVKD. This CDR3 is CAISAVAGATYNEQFF. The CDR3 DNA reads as TGTGCCATCAGTGCCGTAGCGGGAGCTACCTACAATGAGCAGTTCTTC.

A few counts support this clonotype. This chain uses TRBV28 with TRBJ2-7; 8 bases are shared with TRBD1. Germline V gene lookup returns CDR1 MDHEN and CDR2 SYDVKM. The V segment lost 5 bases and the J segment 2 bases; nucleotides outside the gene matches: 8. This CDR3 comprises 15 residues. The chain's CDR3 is CASSLAGTGTYEQYF. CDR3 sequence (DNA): TGTGCCAGCAGTCTAGCCGGGACAGGAACCTACGAGCAGTACTTC.

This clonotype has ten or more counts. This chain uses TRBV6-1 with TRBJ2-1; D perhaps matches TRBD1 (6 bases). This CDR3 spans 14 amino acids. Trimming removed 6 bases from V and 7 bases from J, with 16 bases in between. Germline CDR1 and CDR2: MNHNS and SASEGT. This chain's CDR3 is CASRRQGRGNEQFF. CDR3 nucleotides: TGTGCCAGCAGGCGCCAGGGGAGAGGTAATGAGCAGTTCTTC.

As DNA, the CDR3 is TGCGCCAGCAGCTTGGCGTCGGTCTTAGCCAAAAACATTCAGTACTTC. As protein: CASSLASVLAKNIQYF. V and J are TRBV5-1 and TRBJ2-4; no clear D gene. This CDR3 spans 16 amino acids. Germline V CDR1 and CDR2: SGHRS, YFSETQ. V was shortened by 0 bases and J by 0 bases, with 10 bases between the two germline ends.

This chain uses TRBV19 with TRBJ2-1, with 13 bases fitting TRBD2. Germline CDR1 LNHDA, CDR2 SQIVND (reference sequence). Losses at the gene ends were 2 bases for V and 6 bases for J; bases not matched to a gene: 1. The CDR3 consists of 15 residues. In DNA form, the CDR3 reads TGTGCCAGTAGTATAAGGACTAGCGGGGGCAATGAGCAGTTCTTC. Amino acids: CASSIRTSGGNEQFF.

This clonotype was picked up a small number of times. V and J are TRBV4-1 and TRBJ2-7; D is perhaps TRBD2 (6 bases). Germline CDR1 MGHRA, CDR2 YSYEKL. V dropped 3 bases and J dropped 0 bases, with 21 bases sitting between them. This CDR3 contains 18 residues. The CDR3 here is CASSHEEAFGGNSYEQYF. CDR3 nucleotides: TGCGCCAGCAGCCATGAGGAAGCTTTCGGAGGGAACTCCTACGAGCAGTACTTC.